A single sample gave rise to the 2 T cell receptor beta chains below, sequenced in a study of cytomegalovirus exposure and HLA in healthy donors. Clones were sequenced by immunoSEQ multiplex PCR, and TCRdb holds only the in-frame ones, with some missing. The sample yields roughly 310,000 clones, over 75% seen once. Sequencing was carried out using PBMCs. The receptors here all came from a man aged 25-45 years in good health and CMV-seronegative.

About this clone: This sample includes further DNA sequences coding for the same CDR3. This chain connects TRBV19 to TRBJ1-5; 7 bases match TRBD1. The CDR3 totals 15 residues. CDR1 LNHDA and CDR2 SQIVND come from the germline V gene (reference sequence). Trimming removed 3 bases from V and 2 bases from J; junction bases left unmatched: 4. The CDR3 nucleotides read TGTGCCAGTAGTATCGAAGACAGGGGCAATCAGCCCCAGCATTTT. It yields the protein CASSIEDRGNQPQHF.

In this sample, this clone turned up once. The V gene is TRBV6-5, the J gene TRBJ2-7; no definite D call. Germline V gene sequence: CDR1 MNHEY, CDR2 SVGAGI. The CDR3 is 14 residues long. The V gene lost 1 base and the J gene lost 0 bases, with 7 bases spanning the gap. The CDR3 region is CASSYFSTSYEQYF. CDR3 coding DNA: TGTGCCAGCAGTTACTTTAGTACCTCCTACGAGCAGTACTTC.